The 12 T cell receptor beta chains reported below all come from one sample, sequenced in a study of control samples from healthy donors and cancer patients. Only in-frame clones appear in the TCRdb table, and some are missing; sequencing was by immunoSEQ multiplex PCR. Counted here are 11,000 to 15,000 clones, roughly 77% occurring once; the ten biggest clones make up 15% to 20%. Sample: formalin-fixed, paraffin-embedded tissue. The receptors come from a female donor with lung cancer.

The table lists this clone with a count of one. The J gene is TRBJ1-1, the V gene TRBV11-2; D is unresolved. The CDR3 sequence is 12 residues long. V was clipped by 1 base and J by 6 bases, with 6 bases between them. Germline V gene lookup returns CDR1 SGHAT and CDR2 FQNNGV. CDR3 sequence reads: CASSLGNPEAFF. The CDR3 DNA reads TGTGCCAGCAGCTTAGGAAACCCTGAAGCTTTCTTT.

The chain combines TRBV5-4 with TRBJ2-1; 11 bases are a match to TRBD2. Germline loops: CDR1 SGHNT, CDR2 YYREEE (reference sequence). The length of the CDR3 is 18 residues. V dropped 2 bases and J dropped 1; count of bases not matched to a gene: 8. In DNA, the CDR3 is TGTGCCAGCAGCTTACCGCCCGGGACTAGCGGATCCTACAATGAGCAGTTCTTC. It specifies CASSLPPGTSGSYNEQFF.

The rearrangement joins TRBV10-3 to TRBJ1-1, with a tentative D call TRBD1 (5 bases). Per the germline V gene, CDR1 is ENHRY and CDR2 is SYGVKD. CDR3 length: 12 residues. The germline V and J ends were trimmed by 7 bases and 11 bases, with 17 bases remaining between them. The CDR3 protein is CAIKGDGATAFF. The DNA for the CDR3 is TGTGCCATCAAGGGTGACGGGGCCACCGCTTTCTTT.

The chain has TRBV9 and TRBJ2-1; the match to TRBD2 covers 13 bases. CDR1 SGDLS and CDR2 YYNGEE come from the germline V gene. Trimming removed 0 bases from V and 2 bases from J; junction bases left unmatched: 5. The CDR3 covers 18 residues. CDR3 in amino acids: CASSVAYGTSGAYNEQFF. The CDR3 DNA follows: TGTGCCAGCAGCGTAGCGTACGGGACTAGCGGGGCCTACAATGAGCAGTTCTTC. The full variable domain, its missing parts supplied by reference TRBV9 and TRBJ2-1, is DSGVTQTPKHLITATGQRVTLRCSPRSGDLSVYWYQQSLDQGLQFLIQYYNGEERAKGNILERFSAQQFPDLHSELNLSSLELGDSALYFCASSVAYGTSGAYNEQFFGPGTRLTVL.

In its sample, this clone was seen once. The chain couples TRBV18 to TRBJ2-1; 12 bases fit TRBD2. V lost 1 base and J lost 9; bases outside the gene matches: 10. This CDR3 region has 17 residues. CDR1 and CDR2 (germline): KGHSH, LQKENI. The DNA for the CDR3 is TGTGCCAGCTCACCACGGGTCCCTAGCGGGGGGGCCGGTGAGCAGTTCTTC. Protein product: CASSPRVPSGGAGEQFF.

DNA for the CDR3: TGTGCCAGCAGTTACGGGGGAGTTGGAGCCGGGGAGCTGTTTTTT. It translates to CASSYGGVGAGELFF. The chain employs TRBV6-2 or TRBV6-3 and TRBJ2-2; D could derive from TRBD1 or TRBD2 (5 bases each). V was shortened by 2 bases and J by 6 bases, with 13 bases between the two germline ends. Germline values: CDR1 MNHEY, CDR2 SVGEGT. The CDR3 covers 15 residues.

This clone is medium-sized by share. The sample carries other DNA sequences with the same CDR3. The chain couples TRBV7-9 to TRBJ2-3, with D hard to call. Trimming pared 7 bases from V and 4 bases from J, leaving 12 bases between. CDR1 and CDR2 (germline): SEHNR, FQNEAQ (reference sequence). The CDR3 is made up of 13 amino acids. The CDR3 DNA sequence: TGTGCCAGCAACGCCCTCGAGCCAGATACGCAGTATTTT. Amino acids: CASNALEPDTQYF.

The rearrangement uses TRBV21-1 and TRBJ1-2. TRBV21-1 is deemed a pseudogene. The CDR3 runs 20 residues. The CDR3, as DNA: TGTGCCAGCAGCAAAGTCGGTTTAATTGTCCTGACTTTGCCGGAGAATGGTTACACCTTC. Translated, it gives CASSKVGLIVLTLPENGYTF.

The chain couples TRBV5-4 to TRBJ2-1; 8 bases line up with TRBD1. Germline-derived CDR1 and CDR2 are SGHNT and YYREEE (reference sequence). J was trimmed by 4 bases and V by 2 bases; bases with no gene match: 5. The CDR3 sequence is 15 residues long. CDR3 sequence reads: CASSFQTGAYNEQFF. The CDR3 DNA sequence: TGTGCCAGCAGCTTCCAGACAGGGGCATACAATGAGCAGTTCTTC.

V gene TRBV5-1 combines with J gene TRBJ2-7, with TRBD1 matching over 7 bases. This CDR3 comprises 18 residues. The trim removed 1 base at V and 1 base at J, leaving 14 bases unmatched. In germline, CDR1 is SGHRS, CDR2 YFSETQ. CDR3 DNA sequence: TGCGCCAGCAGCTTGCGTTCACCTCGGGACAGCGCTTCCTACGAGCAGTACTTC. Translated: CASSLRSPRDSASYEQYF.

The chain joins TRBV19 to TRBJ1-1; the D gene is possibly TRBD1 (5 bases). The germline V gene has CDR1 LNHDA and CDR2 SQIVND (reference sequence). CDR3 length: 13 residues. Trimming removed 2 bases from V and 4 bases from J, with 8 bases in between. The CDR3, as DNA: TGTGCCAGTAGTATAACAGGAGGCACTGAAGCTTTCTTT. Translation gives CASSITGGTEAFF.

This chain connects TRBV15 to TRBJ1-4; D ambiguous. CDR3 length: 13 amino acids. Germline V gene sequence: CDR1 LNHNV, CDR2 YYDKDF (reference sequence). V was shortened by 3 bases and J by 4 bases, with 6 bases between the two germline ends. CDR3 DNA: TGTGCCACCAGCAGGGAAAATAATGAAAAACTGTTTTTT. Protein: CATSRENNEKLFF.